A single sample is the source of the 25 T cell receptor beta chains below, sequenced in a study of post-analysis software for immune sequencing data. Their antigens are not known. Findings and caveats of the study: TRBV segments more frequent in patients than in controls numbered roughly 5 and included TRBV5-6, TRBV5-1 and TRBV20-1.

Prepared libraries of TCR beta cDNA carried unique molecular identifiers. TCRdb analysed the PCR reads with MiXCR anew, one entry per CDR3 protein. Of 750,000 to 900,000 distinct CDR3 sequences listed, 46% were seen once; the top ten hold roughly 4.4%. Material for sequencing was blood. The receptors come from a girl between 10 and 17 years old with multiple sclerosis.

This clonotype appeared a few times. V usage is TRBV5-1 and J usage is TRBJ2-7, with 13 bases lining up with TRBD2. Trimming removed 4 bases from V and 4 bases from J; junction bases left unmatched: 11. The length of the CDR3 is 17 residues. Per germline, CDR1 SGHRS and CDR2 YFSETQ. CDR3 DNA: TGCGCCAGCAGCCGTGGACTAGCGGGAGACAGATGGTACGAGCAGTACTTC. This translates into CASSRGLAGDRWYEQYF.

The rearrangement uses TRBV28 and TRBJ2-7; TRBD2 matches at 11 bases. In germline, CDR1 is MDHEN, CDR2 SYDVKM. V was clipped by 6 bases and J by 3 bases; unmatched bases: 7. This CDR3 region has 15 residues. Written as DNA, the CDR3 is TGTGCCAGCAGGCCCCCCGGGACTAGCGGCTACGAGCAGTACTTC. Amino acid sequence: CASRPPGTSGYEQYF.

The gene calls are TRBV20-1 and TRBJ1-2; no clear D. The CDR3 spans 13 residues. V was pared by 4 bases and J by 2 bases, with 11 bases between. Germline V gives CDR1 DFQATT, CDR2 SNEGSKA (reference sequence). The CDR3 sequence: CSAKAQENYGYTF. The DNA for the CDR3 is TGCAGTGCTAAGGCACAAGAGAACTATGGCTACACCTTC.

The chain has TRBV6-5 and TRBJ2-7, with D possibly matching TRBD2 (6 bases). CDR1 and CDR2 (germline): MNHEY, SVGAGI. The CDR3 sequence is 15 residues long. V lost 0 bases to trimming and J lost 0 bases, with 9 bases between them. CDR3 nucleotide sequence: TGTGCCAGCAGTTACTCTAGCGGCTCCTCCTACGAGCAGTACTTC. Amino acids: CASSYSSGSSYEQYF.

Only a few counts were recorded for this clonotype. The chain combines TRBV20-1 with TRBJ1-1, with a tentative D call TRBD1 (6 bases). The CDR3 is made up of 15 amino acids. V was shortened by 5 bases and J by 0 bases, with 16 bases between the two germline ends. The V gene's germline CDR1 is DFQATT and CDR2 SNEGSKA (reference sequence). The CDR3 region is CSAEGVRRMNTEAFF. Written as DNA, the CDR3 is TGCAGTGCTGAGGGGGTCAGGAGGATGAACACTGAAGCTTTCTTT.

V usage is TRBV5-1 and J usage is TRBJ2-2, with 8 bases matching TRBD2. CDR3 size: 14 residues. The germline V gene has CDR1 SGHRS and CDR2 YFSETQ. V was pared by 2 bases and J by 5 bases, with 2 bases of the junction left unmatched. The CDR3: CASSLGGRTGELFF. CDR3 coding DNA: TGCGCCAGCAGCTTAGGCGGGAGGACCGGGGAGCTGTTTTTT.

The rearrangement joins TRBV12-3 or TRBV12-4 to TRBJ2-7; TRBD1 might be the D (7 bases). This CDR3 has 14 residues. V was trimmed by 6 bases and J by 12 bases, leaving 24 bases between them. CDR3 amino acids: CASSLHMQGGRTYF. CDR3 DNA: TGTGCCAGCAGCCTACACATGCAGGGGGGCCGAACGTACTTC.

V gene TRBV7-2 combines with J gene TRBJ2-1; D may be TRBD1 (6 bases). Trimming pared 3 bases from V and 2 bases from J, leaving 14 bases between. This CDR3 has 16 amino acids. CDR1 and CDR2 (germline): SGHTA, FQGNSA. This CDR3 is CASSLGWTDPYNEQFF. For the CDR3, the DNA is TGTGCCAGCAGCTTGGGGTGGACAGACCCCTACAATGAGCAGTTCTTC.

The chain couples TRBV5-5 to TRBJ1-1; D unresolved. V dropped 6 bases and J dropped 1 base, with 13 bases sitting between them. In germline, CDR1 is SGHKS, CDR2 YYEKEE (reference sequence). The CDR3 has 14 residues. In DNA form, the CDR3 reads TGTGCCAGCAAACCTTCACAGTCGAACACTGAAGCTTTCTTT. It yields the protein CASKPSQSNTEAFF.

This clonotype has only a few counts. The gene calls are TRBV7-9 and TRBJ2-1; 7 bases fit TRBD2. Germline V gives CDR1 SEHNR, CDR2 FQNEAQ (reference sequence). J gave up 8 bases and V 4 bases, and 8 bases lay outside the gene matches. The CDR3 runs 14 residues. The CDR3 region has the DNA TGTGCCAGCAGCTCTTTTCGGCTAGCGGATGAGCAGTTCTTC. The encoded protein is CASSSFRLADEQFF. Supplemented by reference TRBV7-9 and TRBJ2-1, the full variable domain reads DTGVSQNPRHKITKRGQNVTFRCDPISEHNRLYWYRQTLGQGPEFLTYFQNEAQLEKSRLLSDRFSAERPKGSFSTLEIQRTEQGDSAMYLCASSSFRLADEQFFGPGTRLTVL.

The V and J genes are TRBV20-1 and TRBJ2-7, with 8 bases matching TRBD1. Per the germline V gene, CDR1 is DFQATT and CDR2 is SNEGSKA (reference sequence). The CDR3 totals 12 residues. The trim removed 4 bases at V and 6 bases at J, leaving 5 bases unmatched. The CDR3 loop reads CSATQGAGEQYF. The CDR3 DNA sequence: TGCAGTGCTACCCAGGGGGCGGGCGAGCAGTACTTC.

Only one count was recorded for this clonotype. The gene calls are TRBV7-9 and TRBJ2-7; maybe TRBD1 (7 bases). The better agreement between TRBJ2-5 and the DNA end casts doubt on the J call. The germline V gene has CDR1 SEHNR and CDR2 FQNEAQ (reference sequence). The CDR3 length is 15 residues. CDR3 DNA sequence: TGTGCCAGCAGCTTAGCGTCGACAGGGAGGGAGACCCAGTACTTC. This gives the protein CASSLASTGRETQYF.

J is TRBJ1-2 and V is TRBV12-3 or TRBV12-4, with D perhaps matching TRBD1 (6 bases). V lost 2 bases, J lost 5 bases, and 12 bases lay in between. The CDR3 loop spans 14 amino acids. The CDR3 region has the DNA TGTGCCAGCAGTTTAAACAGGGAAGGTTATGGCTACACCTTC. It specifies CASSLNREGYGYTF.

This clonotype was recorded once. The chain recombines TRBV28 with TRBJ2-1, with a possible D match to TRBD1 (6 bases). The CDR3 has 16 amino acids. The germline V gene has CDR1 MDHEN and CDR2 SYDVKM. V lost 6 bases to trimming and J lost 3 bases, with 18 bases between them. CDR3 protein: CASSRAGTRGYNEQFF. The CDR3 nucleotides are TGTGCCAGCAGCCGCGCAGGGACAAGGGGCTACAATGAGCAGTTCTTC.

J is TRBJ2-1 and V is TRBV5-1, with D perhaps matching TRBD1 or TRBD2 (7 bases each). Germline loops: CDR1 SGHRS, CDR2 YFSETQ. This CDR3 is built from 13 residues. V lost 4 bases to trimming and J lost 9 bases, with 14 bases between them. For the CDR3, the DNA is TGCGCCAGCAGCGGTCAGGGGGAGGGTGAGCAGTTCTTC. Translation gives CASSGQGEGEQFF.

A few counts support this clonotype. This sequence joins TRBV5-1 and TRBJ2-2, with a tentative D call TRBD1 (7 bases). This CDR3 has 17 residues. V was shortened by 3 bases and J by 5 bases, with 20 bases between the two germline ends. CDR1 is SGHRS, CDR2 YFSETQ, per germline. This CDR3 reads CASSSADRVGGTGELFF. The CDR3 DNA follows: TGCGCCAGCAGCTCCGCCGACAGGGTAGGAGGGACCGGGGAGCTGTTTTTT.

This clonotype was seen once. The chain combines TRBV2 with TRBJ1-1; 7 nucleotides align to TRBD1. The germline V gene encodes CDR1 SNHLY and CDR2 FYNNEI. The V segment lost 7 bases and the J segment 5 bases; nucleotides outside the gene matches: 10. This CDR3 spans 14 amino acids. The CDR3 DNA reads as TGTGCCAGCATCGAGACAGGGCGGTCGACTGAAGCTTTCTTT. It is translated as CASIETGRSTEAFF. Full variable domain (remainder filled in from reference TRBV2 and TRBJ1-1): EPEVTQTPSHQVTQMGQEVILRCVPISNHLYFYWYRQILGQKVEFLVSFYNNEISEKSEIFDDQFSVERPDGSNFTLKIRSTKLEDSAMYFCASIETGRSTEAFFGQGTRLTVV.

The rearrangement uses TRBV30 and TRBJ1-1; D not certain. This CDR3 contains 13 residues. V was trimmed by 3 bases and J by 0 bases, leaving 8 bases between them. Germline V CDR1 and CDR2: GTSNPN, SVGIG (reference sequence). The CDR3 sequence: CAWSPHLNTEAFF. DNA of the CDR3: TGTGCCTGGAGCCCCCACTTGAACACTGAAGCTTTCTTT.

The chain carries TRBV20-1 and TRBJ2-1; D may be TRBD2 (5 bases). The germline CDR1 and CDR2 sequences are DFQATT and SNEGSKA (reference sequence). The V end lost 0 bases, the J end lost 8 bases, and 11 bases lay between the germline ends. This CDR3 is 13 amino acids long. For the CDR3, the DNA is TGCAGTGCTAGAGACGGGATAATGCATGAGCAGTTCTTC. This sequence encodes CSARDGIMHEQFF.

The chain joins TRBV20-1 to TRBJ1-1, with TRBD1 matching over 9 bases. CDR1 DFQATT and CDR2 SNEGSKA come from the germline V gene (reference sequence). V trimming: 7 bases; J trimming: 5 bases; junction bases outside the gene matches: 14. This CDR3 is 15 amino acids long. The CDR3 region has the DNA TGCAGTGTAGCAGGACAGGGGATCCCGTGGACTGAAGCTTTCTTT. Its translation is CSVAGQGIPWTEAFF.

In its sample, this clonotype was seen a few times. This chain uses TRBV29-1 with TRBJ2-3; no clear D. Germline V lookup: CDR1 SQVTM, CDR2 ANQGSEA. The V and J ends lost 1 base and 0 bases respectively, with 5 bases between them. The CDR3 runs 13 residues. The CDR3: CSVEASSTDTQYF. In DNA, the CDR3 is TGCAGCGTTGAAGCATCTAGCACAGATACGCAGTATTTT.

This clonotype was counted between two and nine times. The J gene is TRBJ1-1, the V gene TRBV9, with D hard to call. In germline, CDR1 is SGDLS, CDR2 YYNGEE. This CDR3 is 14 amino acids long. Trimming took off 1 base at V and 0 bases at J, with 7 bases between the two ends. CDR3 nucleotides: TGTGCCAGCAGCGTAACCCCGATGAACACTGAAGCTTTCTTT. Amino acids: CASSVTPMNTEAFF.

Worth noting for this clonotype: The germline gene is not matched at one end of the junction; a read error may be the cause. This chain links TRBV7-9 with TRBJ2-6; D is tentatively TRBD1 or TRBD2 (5 bases each). The CDR3 consists of 16 residues. Germline assignment: CDR1 SEHNR and CDR2 FQNEAQ (reference sequence). In DNA form, the CDR3 reads TGTGCCAGCAGCTTAAGAGGGGCCGCTGGGGCCAACGTCCCGACTTTC. Amino acids: CASSLRGAAGANVPTF.

This chain connects TRBV19 to TRBJ2-1; 9 nucleotides line up with TRBD2. The CDR3 length is 16 residues. The J segment lost 2 bases and the V segment lost 7 bases, leaving 9 bases of the junction unmatched. Germline CDR1 reads LNHDA; CDR2 reads SQIVND (reference sequence). CDR3 coding DNA: TGTGCCAGTATGAGAGGCGGGAGGGTGGCCTACAATGAGCAGTTCTTC. As protein: CASMRGGRVAYNEQFF.

The chain is built from TRBV6-5 and TRBJ2-5; 7 bases match TRBD1. V dropped 2 bases and J dropped 5; count of bases not matched to a gene: 5. This CDR3 has 14 residues. Germline CDR1 is MNHEY and CDR2 is SVGAGI. The CDR3 protein is CASSYAGGPETQYF. For the CDR3, the DNA is TGTGCCAGCAGTTACGCAGGGGGTCCCGAGACCCAGTACTTC.